This T cell receptor (beta chain) was recorded in a study of CD8 T cells in Susac syndrome. The germline V gene has CDR1 LNHDA and CDR2 SQIVND (reference sequence). Between the trimmed V and J ends, which lost 4 bases and 6 bases, there was a span of 9 bases. The CDR3 loop spans 12 amino acids. Points from the study as a whole: The CD4+ T cell repertoires of Susac syndrome were found to show no clonal expansion.

To note about this clonotype: Its antigen is as yet unknown.

Random hexamers were used to reverse transcribe 0.5 to 1 ug of RNA. Across 54 Vbeta and 13 Jbeta, TCR beta CDR3 was amplified with immunoSEQ multiplex PCR. One entry per CDR3 protein, called by TCRdb with MiXCR from the immunoSEQ multiplex PCR reads. The sample consists of 170,000 or so distinct CDR3 sequences, 94% of them appearing once. The chain carries TRBV19 and TRBJ1-2; D not certain. The receptor was isolated from a human donor with Susac syndrome. Sequenced: CD4+ T cells from PBMCs. CDR3 DNA: TGTGCCAGTAGTACTACAGTGCATGGCTACACCTTC. Protein: CASSTTVHGYTF.